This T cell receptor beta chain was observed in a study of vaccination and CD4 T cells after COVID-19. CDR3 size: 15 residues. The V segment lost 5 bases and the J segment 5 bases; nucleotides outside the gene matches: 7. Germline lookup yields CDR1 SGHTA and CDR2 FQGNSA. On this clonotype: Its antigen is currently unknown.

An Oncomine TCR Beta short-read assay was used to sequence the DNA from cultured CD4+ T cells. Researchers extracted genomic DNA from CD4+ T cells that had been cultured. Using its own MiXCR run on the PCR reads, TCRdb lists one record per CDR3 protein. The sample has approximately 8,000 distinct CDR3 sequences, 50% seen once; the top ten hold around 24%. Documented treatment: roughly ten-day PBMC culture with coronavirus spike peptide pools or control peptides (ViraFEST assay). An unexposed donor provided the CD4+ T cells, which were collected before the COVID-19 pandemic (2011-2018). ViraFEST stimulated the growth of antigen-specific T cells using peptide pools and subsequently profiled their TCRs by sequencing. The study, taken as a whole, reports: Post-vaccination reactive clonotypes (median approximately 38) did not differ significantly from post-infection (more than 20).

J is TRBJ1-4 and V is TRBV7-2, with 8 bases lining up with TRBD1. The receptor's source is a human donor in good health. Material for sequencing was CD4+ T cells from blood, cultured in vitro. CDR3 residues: CASSHDRGRNEKLFF. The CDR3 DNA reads TGTGCCAGCAGCCACGACAGGGGAAGGAATGAAAAACTGTTTTTT.